This TCR beta chain came from a study of patients and donors after allogeneic stem cell transplantation (dated by TCRdb to the early 2020s). Regarding this clonotype: Its antigen remains undetermined. With a much larger clone just one base away, this may be a read error.

The CDR3 goes from the cysteine to the phenylalanine over 14 residues. Only the CDR3 DNA is retained, 42 bases long and in frame from the first base. As encoded in the germline V gene (reference sequence), CDR1 is MNHEY while CDR2 is SMNVEV. The junction shows trimming of 7 bases on V and 9 bases on J, and the gene matches do not reach 5 bases of it. The method was RT-PCR. Sequencing took place on a NextSeq 550. TCRdb reanalyzed the raw reads on its own, using fastp at Q25 for trimming and MiXCR for clone calling, and kept in-frame beta chains. Each entry is one CDR3 protein sequence, shown with its most common DNA and genes. Across this sample there are about a million distinct CDR3 sequences, with around 17% seen only once. The top ten constitute roughly 6% of the sample.

This clonotype originated in a human donor who was either an allogeneic HSCT recipient or a stem cell or donor lymphocyte infusion donor (not recorded which). It is not recorded whose cells these are; they may come from a transplant donor. The sequence links TRBV27 to TRBJ2-1, and TRBD2 aligns with 14 junction nucleotides. The specimen sequenced was blood, either unsorted or a sorted T cell fraction (not recorded which). The DNA reads as follows: TGTGCCAGCACCCCGGGACTAGCGGGAGTTGAGCAGTTCTTC. It translates to CASTPGLAGVEQFF.